The 19 T cell receptor beta chains below all came from one sample that was sequenced in a study of blood T cell repertoires in COVID-19. Method: immunoSEQ multiplex PCR; TCRdb's copy keeps in-frame clones and lacks some. This sample has approximately 270,000 clones, with 90% found just once. The source material was PBMCs or T cells enriched from blood (not recorded which). Every receptor here comes from a woman aged 30 to 39 with acute COVID-19.

The chain combines TRBV19 with TRBJ1-1; 7 bases line up with TRBD1. Trimming cost V 7 bases and J 10 bases; bases outside gene matches: 9. The CDR3 contains 12 residues. CDR1 and CDR2 from the germline V gene are LNHDA and SQIVND (reference sequence). CDR3 in amino acids: CASTLKGAGAFF. The CDR3 nucleotides read TGTGCCAGTACCCTGAAGGGGGCCGGAGCTTTCTTT.

The CDR3 DNA sequence: TGTGCCTGGAGTGTATTCCTTAGGACTAGCGTCGAAGATACGCAGTATTTT. Protein sequence: CAWSVFLRTSVEDTQYF. The chain combines TRBV30 with TRBJ2-3, with TRBD2 matching over 9 bases. J was trimmed by 5 bases and V by 0 bases; bases with no gene match: 12. CDR3 length: 17 amino acids. Per the germline V gene, CDR1 is GTSNPN and CDR2 is SVGIG (reference sequence).

The chain recombines TRBV19 with TRBJ1-4, with D maybe TRBD1 (5 bases). V gave up 6 bases and J gave up 2 bases, with 16 bases separating them. The CDR3 runs 16 residues. In germline, CDR1 is LNHDA, CDR2 SQIVND (reference sequence). CDR3 region: CASRSREGATNEKLFF. The CDR3 nucleotides read TGTGCCAGTAGGTCCAGGGAGGGCGCGACTAATGAAAAACTGTTTTTT.

The J gene is TRBJ2-1, the V gene TRBV24-1, with 10 bases lining up with TRBD2. The germline V gene has CDR1 KGHDR and CDR2 SFDVKD. The V segment lost 4 bases and the J segment 2 bases; nucleotides outside the gene matches: 16. This CDR3 is 20 amino acids long. The CDR3 DNA sequence: TGTGCCACCAGTGAACCAGCTAGCGGGAGTCCGGGAAGTACCTACAATGAGCAGTTCTTC. Its translation: CATSEPASGSPGSTYNEQFF.

The rearrangement uses TRBV14 and TRBJ1-4; unclear D gene. The CDR3 consists of 15 residues. Trimming cost V 0 bases and J 8 bases, with 13 bases left between them. Per the germline V gene, CDR1 is SGHDN and CDR2 is FVKESK. The CDR3 protein is CASSQDQGFREKLFF. CDR3 coding DNA: TGTGCCAGCAGCCAAGATCAAGGATTCAGGGAAAAACTGTTTTTT.

This chain connects TRBV5-1 to TRBJ2-3; 9 bases match TRBD2. Germline CDR1 and CDR2: SGHRS and YFSETQ. The length of the CDR3 is 17 residues. The V segment lost 0 bases and the J segment 0 bases; nucleotides outside the gene matches: 5. CDR3 protein: CASSLVVAGASTDTQYF. CDR3 sequence (DNA): TGCGCCAGCAGCTTGGTAGTAGCGGGAGCCAGCACAGATACGCAGTATTTT.

The V call is TRBV14, the J call TRBJ1-2, with TRBD1 matching 7 bases. After removal of 2 bases from V and 5 bases from J, the junction contained 8 bases not matched to a gene. The germline CDR1 and CDR2 sequences are SGHDN and FVKESK. The CDR3 loop spans 15 amino acids. The DNA of the CDR3 is TGTGCCAGCAGCCAAAACGACAGGGCGGCGTATGGCTACACCTTC. Translating gives CASSQNDRAAYGYTF.

The chain couples TRBV30 to TRBJ2-5, with 11 bases matching TRBD2. The CDR3 consists of 16 residues. Germline values: CDR1 GTSNPN, CDR2 SVGIG (reference sequence). J was trimmed by 7 bases and V by 1 base; bases with no gene match: 11. As DNA, the CDR3 is TGTGCCTGGAGTGGGTTACTAGCGGGAGATGTCAGGACCCAGTACTTC. Amino acid sequence: CAWSGLLAGDVRTQYF. The variable domain in full, with the rest retrieved from reference TRBV30 and TRBJ2-5, is SQTIHQWPATLVQPVGSPLSLECTVEGTSNPNLYWYRQAAGRGLQLLFYSVGIGQISSEVPQNLSASRPQDRQFILSSKKLLLSDSGFYLCAWSGLLAGDVRTQYFGPGTRLLVL.

This chain joins TRBV18 and TRBJ2-2; 7 bases line up with TRBD1. Per germline, CDR1 KGHSH and CDR2 LQKENI. This CDR3 comprises 15 residues. Trimming removed 6 bases from V and 0 bases from J; junction bases left unmatched: 4. The CDR3 reads CASSVGTANTGELFF. CDR3 nucleotide sequence: TGTGCCAGCTCCGTGGGGACAGCGAACACCGGGGAGCTGTTTTTT.

The chain has TRBV10-2 and TRBJ1-5; D unresolved. Trimming took 4 bases from V and 7 from J, leaving 11 bases between them. This CDR3 has 13 residues. Germline V gene lookup returns CDR1 WSHSY and CDR2 SAAADI. The CDR3 loop is CASSGSGNQPQHF. DNA for the CDR3: TGCGCCAGCAGTGGATCCGGGAACCAGCCCCAGCATTTT.

This clone was detected a few times. This sequence joins TRBV3-1 (or the pseudogene TRBV3-2) and TRBJ2-1; 9 positions agree with TRBD2. After removal of 0 bases from V and 13 bases from J, the junction contained 4 bases not matched to a gene. CDR3 size: 13 residues. CDR1 and CDR2 (germline): LGHDT, YNNKEL (reference sequence). CDR3 region: CASSQDPAGGQFF. Here the CDR3 DNA reads TGTGCCAGCAGCCAAGACCCAGCGGGAGGTCAGTTCTTC.

The rearrangement joins TRBV24-1 to TRBJ2-1; 8 nucleotides agree with TRBD2. From germline, CDR1 is KGHDR and CDR2 SFDVKD. V trimming: 4 bases; J trimming: 8 bases; junction bases outside the gene matches: 6. The CDR3 has 14 amino acids. The CDR3 loop is CATSESGGGDEQFF. DNA for the CDR3: TGTGCCACCAGTGAATCCGGGGGGGGCGATGAGCAGTTCTTC.

The rearrangement joins TRBV25-1 to TRBJ2-1; D is ambiguous. Germline-derived CDR1 and CDR2 are MGHDK and SYGVNS. CDR3 length equals 11 residues. V gave up 3 bases and J gave up 15 bases, with 12 bases separating them. This CDR3 reads CASSDDSNRFF. CDR3 DNA: TGTGCCAGCAGTGATGACTCTAACCGGTTCTTC.

In nucleotides, the CDR3 is TGTGCCAGCAGCCCGGACAGGGTCACAGATACGCAGTATTTT. Protein: CASSPDRVTDTQYF. The chain has TRBV28 and TRBJ2-3; 8 bases are shared with TRBD1. J lost 2 bases, V lost 6 bases, and 4 bases had no gene match. This CDR3 is 14 amino acids long. Germline V gives CDR1 MDHEN, CDR2 SYDVKM.

V and J are TRBV27 and TRBJ2-2, with 12 positions matching TRBD1. Germline V gene data show CDR1 as MNHEY and CDR2 as SMNVEV (reference sequence). The CDR3 has 17 amino acids. V lost 3 bases, J lost 7 bases, and 9 bases stayed unmatched. The CDR3 protein is CASSFRPGQGAVGELFF. The CDR3 DNA reads TGTGCCAGCAGTTTCCGACCGGGACAGGGGGCCGTCGGGGAGCTGTTTTTT.

The J gene is TRBJ1-6, the V gene TRBV19; D might be TRBD1 (6 bases). The CDR3 spans 16 residues. Trimming left V 7 bases short and J 1 base short, with 14 bases between. Germline CDR1 reads LNHDA; CDR2 reads SQIVND (reference sequence). The CDR3 sequence is CASNLRDKSYNSPLHF. The CDR3 DNA reads as TGTGCCAGTAACCTCCGGGACAAATCCTATAATTCACCCCTCCACTTT.

The chain joins TRBV28 to TRBJ2-3; 7 bases fit TRBD2. This CDR3 is 19 amino acids long. Germline V CDR1 and CDR2: MDHEN, SYDVKM. The trim removed 2 bases at V and 2 bases at J, leaving 16 bases unmatched. CDR3 sequence: CASSLIEGALAEITDTQYF. CDR3 sequence (DNA): TGTGCCAGCAGTTTAATCGAGGGAGCCCTAGCGGAAATCACAGATACGCAGTATTTT.

The chain employs TRBV4-2 and TRBJ2-1; TRBD1 might be the D (6 bases). This CDR3 comprises 15 residues. Per the germline V gene, CDR1 is LGHNA and CDR2 is YNFKEQ. V was trimmed by 4 bases and J by 3 bases, leaving 13 bases between them. The CDR3 spells CASSLDRSNYNEQFF. The CDR3 nucleotides read TGTGCCAGCAGCCTTGACAGGAGTAACTACAATGAGCAGTTCTTC.

This sequence joins TRBV27 and TRBJ1-6; maybe TRBD1 (6 bases). V was trimmed by 6 bases and J by 3 bases, leaving 15 bases between them. In germline, CDR1 is MNHEY, CDR2 SMNVEV (reference sequence). The CDR3 runs 16 residues. This CDR3 is CASSLGQGNYNSPLHF. Here the CDR3 DNA reads TGTGCCAGCAGCCTAGGCCAGGGGAACTATAATTCACCCCTCCACTTT.